A single sample is the source of the 3 T cell receptor beta chains below, sequenced in a study of molecular identifiers for immune sequencing clone quantification. TCRdb re-called the PCR reads through MiXCR, storing one row per CDR3 protein. Counted here are a few hundred thousand distinct CDR3 sequences, 24% occurring once; the ten biggest clones make up roughly 0.7%. Input material: naive CD8+ T cells from blood, with Jurkat cell RNA spiked in. Subset reported: FACS-sorted CD8+CD4-CCR7+CD45RA+ naive T cells. These receptors all stem from a human donor in good health. Some libraries in this study had Jurkat cell RNA spiked in.

This clonotype was seen a handful of times. DNA for the CDR3: TGTGCCAGCAGCCAAGCAGATTGGTACAGGGTCCACTCTGGAAACACCATATATTTT. It specifies CASSQADWYRVHSGNTIYF. The chain carries TRBV14 and TRBJ1-3, with D maybe TRBD1 (6 bases). Germline CDR1 reads SGHDN; CDR2 reads FVKESK. The CDR3 runs 19 residues. Trimming removed 1 base at V and 0 bases at J, with 19 bases between.

V gene TRBV12-3 or TRBV12-4 combines with J gene TRBJ2-3, with TRBD2 as a possible D gene (5 bases). V was pared by 3 bases and J by 2 bases, with 12 bases between. The CDR3 runs 15 residues. The CDR3 sequence is CASSFPSLTTDTQYF. CDR3 sequence (DNA): TGTGCCAGCAGTTTTCCTAGCCTGACCACAGATACGCAGTATTTT.

This clonotype has at least ten counts. The genes are TRBV4-3 and TRBJ2-6, with D hard to call. This CDR3 spans 14 amino acids. V was clipped by 2 bases and J by 0 bases, with 2 bases between them. The germline CDR1 and CDR2 sequences are LGHNA and YSLEER. The CDR3 coding sequence is TGCGCCAGCAGCCAACTCTCTGGGGCCAACGTCCTGACTTTC. It codes for CASSQLSGANVLTF.